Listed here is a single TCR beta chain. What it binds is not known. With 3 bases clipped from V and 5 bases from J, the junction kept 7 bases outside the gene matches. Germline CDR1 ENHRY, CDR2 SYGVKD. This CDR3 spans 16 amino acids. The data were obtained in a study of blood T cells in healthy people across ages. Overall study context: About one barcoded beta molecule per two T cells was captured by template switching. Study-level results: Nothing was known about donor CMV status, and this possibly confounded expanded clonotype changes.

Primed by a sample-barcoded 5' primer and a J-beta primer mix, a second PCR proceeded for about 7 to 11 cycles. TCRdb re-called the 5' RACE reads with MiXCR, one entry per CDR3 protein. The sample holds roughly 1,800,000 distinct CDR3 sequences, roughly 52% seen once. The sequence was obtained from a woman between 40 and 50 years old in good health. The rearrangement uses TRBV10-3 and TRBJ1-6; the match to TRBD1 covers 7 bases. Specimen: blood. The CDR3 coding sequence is TGTGCCATCAGTGATAAGCGGACAGGAGATAATTCACCCCTCCACTTT. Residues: CAISDKRTGDNSPLHF.